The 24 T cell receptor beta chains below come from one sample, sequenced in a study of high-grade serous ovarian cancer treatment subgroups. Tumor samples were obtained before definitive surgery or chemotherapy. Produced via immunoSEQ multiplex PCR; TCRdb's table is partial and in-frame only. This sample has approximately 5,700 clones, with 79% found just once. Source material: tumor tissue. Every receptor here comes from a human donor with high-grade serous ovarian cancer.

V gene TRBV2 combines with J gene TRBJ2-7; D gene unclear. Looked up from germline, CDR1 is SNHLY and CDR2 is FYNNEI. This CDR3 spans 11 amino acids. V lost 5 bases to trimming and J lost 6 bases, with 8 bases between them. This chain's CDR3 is CASSYDSEQYF. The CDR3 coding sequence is TGTGCCAGCAGTTATGACTCCGAGCAGTACTTC.

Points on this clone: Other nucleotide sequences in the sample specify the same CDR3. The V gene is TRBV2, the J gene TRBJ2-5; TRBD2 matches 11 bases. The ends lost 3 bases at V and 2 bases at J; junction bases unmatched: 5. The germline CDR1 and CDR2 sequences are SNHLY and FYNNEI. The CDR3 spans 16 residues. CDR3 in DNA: TGTGCCAGCAGTGAGGGGTTAGCGGGGGGGCAAGAGACCCAGTACTTC. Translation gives CASSEGLAGGQETQYF.

In DNA form, the CDR3 reads TGTGCGCATCTTGGGGGCCCCTCTGGAAACACCATATATTTT. Its protein is CAHLGGPSGNTIYF. The chain has TRBV7-9 and TRBJ1-3; a possible D gene is TRBD1 (6 bases). The CDR3 runs to 14 residues. Germline V CDR1 and CDR2: SEHNR, FQNEAQ (reference sequence).

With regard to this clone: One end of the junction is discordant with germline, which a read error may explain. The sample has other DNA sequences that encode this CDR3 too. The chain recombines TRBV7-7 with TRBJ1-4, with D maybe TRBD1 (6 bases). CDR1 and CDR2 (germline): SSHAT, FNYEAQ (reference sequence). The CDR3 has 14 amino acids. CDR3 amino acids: CASAEGTTNEKLFF. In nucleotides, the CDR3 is TGTGCCAGCGCCGAGGGGACAACTAATGAAAAATTGTTTTTT.

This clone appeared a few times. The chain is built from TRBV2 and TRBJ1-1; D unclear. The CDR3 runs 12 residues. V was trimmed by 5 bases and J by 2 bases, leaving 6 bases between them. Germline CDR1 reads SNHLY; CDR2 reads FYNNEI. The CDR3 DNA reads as TGTGCCAGCAGTCCTGGTAACACTGAAGCTTTCTTT. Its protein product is CASSPGNTEAFF.

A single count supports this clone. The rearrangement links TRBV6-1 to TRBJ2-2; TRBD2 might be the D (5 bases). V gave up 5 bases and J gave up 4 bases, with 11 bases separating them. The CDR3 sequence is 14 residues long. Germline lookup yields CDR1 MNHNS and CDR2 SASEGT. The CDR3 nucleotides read TGTGCCAGCAGTTCCTATGCGGGCACCGGGGAGCTGTTTTTT. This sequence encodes CASSSYAGTGELFF.

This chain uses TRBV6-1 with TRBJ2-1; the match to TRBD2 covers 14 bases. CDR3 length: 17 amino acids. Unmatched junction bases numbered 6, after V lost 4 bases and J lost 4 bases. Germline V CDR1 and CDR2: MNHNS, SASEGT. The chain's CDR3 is CASSGTSGGPPYNEQFF. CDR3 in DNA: TGTGCCAGCAGTGGGACTAGCGGGGGGCCACCGTACAATGAGCAGTTCTTC.

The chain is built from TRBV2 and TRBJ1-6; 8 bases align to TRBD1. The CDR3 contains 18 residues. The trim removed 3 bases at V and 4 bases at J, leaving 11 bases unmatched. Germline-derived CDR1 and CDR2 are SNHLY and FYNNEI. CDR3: CASSDDPRGRGYNSPLHF. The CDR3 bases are TGTGCCAGCAGTGATGACCCCAGGGGGCGCGGGTATAATTCACCCCTCCACTTT.

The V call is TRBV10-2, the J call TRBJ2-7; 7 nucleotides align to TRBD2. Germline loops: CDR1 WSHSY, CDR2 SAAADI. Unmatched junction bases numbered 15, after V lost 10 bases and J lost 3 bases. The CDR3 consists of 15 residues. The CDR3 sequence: CATSDQPGGVYEQYF. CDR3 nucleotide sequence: TGCGCCACCTCGGACCAGCCGGGGGGAGTCTACGAGCAGTACTTC.

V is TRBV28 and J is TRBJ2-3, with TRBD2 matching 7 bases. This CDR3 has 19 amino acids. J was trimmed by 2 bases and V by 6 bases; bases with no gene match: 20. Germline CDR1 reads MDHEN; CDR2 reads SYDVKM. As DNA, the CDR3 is TGTGCCAGCAGCCTAATCGGGACCGGGACTAAGTATGTCACAGATACGCAGTATTTT. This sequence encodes CASSLIGTGTKYVTDTQYF.

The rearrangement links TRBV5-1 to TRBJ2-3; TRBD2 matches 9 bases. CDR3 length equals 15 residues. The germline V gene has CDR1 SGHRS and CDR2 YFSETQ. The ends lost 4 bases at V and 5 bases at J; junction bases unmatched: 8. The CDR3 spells CASSRPSGERDTQYF. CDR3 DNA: TGCGCCAGCAGCCGCCCTAGCGGGGAGAGAGATACGCAGTATTTT. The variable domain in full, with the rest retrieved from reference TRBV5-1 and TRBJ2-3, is KAGVTQTPRYLIKTRGQQVTLSCSPISGHRSVSWYQQTPGQGLQFLFEYFSETQRNKGNFPGRFSGRQFSNSRSEMNVSTLELGDSALYLCASSRPSGERDTQYFGPGTRLTVL.

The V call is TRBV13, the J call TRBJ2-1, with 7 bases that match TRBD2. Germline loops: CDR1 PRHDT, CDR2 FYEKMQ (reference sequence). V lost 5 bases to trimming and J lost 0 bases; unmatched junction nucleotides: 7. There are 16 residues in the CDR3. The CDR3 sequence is CASSLTSAYSYNEQFF. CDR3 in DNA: TGTGCCAGCAGCCTAACTAGCGCCTACTCCTACAATGAGCAGTTCTTC.

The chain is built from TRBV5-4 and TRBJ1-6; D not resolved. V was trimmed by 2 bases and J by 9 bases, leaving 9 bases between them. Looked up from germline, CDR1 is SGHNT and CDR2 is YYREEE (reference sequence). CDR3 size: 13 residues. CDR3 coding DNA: TGTGCCAGCAGCTTTGGCGGCAGTTCACCCCTCCACTTT. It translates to CASSFGGSSPLHF.

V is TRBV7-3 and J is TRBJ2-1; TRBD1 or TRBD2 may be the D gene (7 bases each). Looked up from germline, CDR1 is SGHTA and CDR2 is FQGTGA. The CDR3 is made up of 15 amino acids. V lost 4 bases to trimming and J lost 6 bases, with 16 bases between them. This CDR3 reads CASSSQGGLLNEQFF. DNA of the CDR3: TGTGCCAGCAGCTCCCAGGGGGGGCTACTCAATGAGCAGTTCTTC.

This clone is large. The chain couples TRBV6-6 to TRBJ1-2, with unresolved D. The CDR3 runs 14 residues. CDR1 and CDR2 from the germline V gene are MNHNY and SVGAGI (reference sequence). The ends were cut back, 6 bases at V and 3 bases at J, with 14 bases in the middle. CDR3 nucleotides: TGTGCCAGCAGCCAGACGGCAGGAGACTATGGCTACACCTTC. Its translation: CASSQTAGDYGYTF.

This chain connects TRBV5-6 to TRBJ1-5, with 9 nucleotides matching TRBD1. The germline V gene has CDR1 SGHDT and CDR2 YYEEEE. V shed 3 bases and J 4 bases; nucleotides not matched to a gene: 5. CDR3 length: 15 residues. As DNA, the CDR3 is TGTGCCAGCAGCTCGCTACAGGGGGCGAATCAGCCCCAGCATTTT. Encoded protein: CASSSLQGANQPQHF.

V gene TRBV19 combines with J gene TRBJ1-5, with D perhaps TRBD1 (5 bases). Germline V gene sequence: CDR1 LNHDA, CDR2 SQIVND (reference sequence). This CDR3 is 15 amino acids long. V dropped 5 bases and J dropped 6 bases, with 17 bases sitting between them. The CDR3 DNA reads TGTGCCAGTAGTCCGCCGACGGGGGTGGGTCAGCCCCAGCATTTT. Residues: CASSPPTGVGQPQHF.

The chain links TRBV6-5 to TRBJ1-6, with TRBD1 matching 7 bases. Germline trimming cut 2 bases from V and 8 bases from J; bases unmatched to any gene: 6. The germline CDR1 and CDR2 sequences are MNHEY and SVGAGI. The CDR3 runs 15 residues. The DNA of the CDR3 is TGTGCCAGCAGTTACACCGGGACAGTCGATTCACCCCTCCACTTT. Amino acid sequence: CASSYTGTVDSPLHF.

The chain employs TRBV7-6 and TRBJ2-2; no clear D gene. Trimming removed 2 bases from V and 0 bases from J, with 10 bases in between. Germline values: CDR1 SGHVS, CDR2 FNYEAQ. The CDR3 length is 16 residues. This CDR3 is CASSLRPATNTGELFF. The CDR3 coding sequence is TGTGCCAGCAGCTTACGGCCGGCTACGAACACCGGGGAGCTGTTTTTT.

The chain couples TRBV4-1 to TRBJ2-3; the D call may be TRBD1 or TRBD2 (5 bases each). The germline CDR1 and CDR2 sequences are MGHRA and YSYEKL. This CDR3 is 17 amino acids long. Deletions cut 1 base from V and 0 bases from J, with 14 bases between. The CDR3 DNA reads TGCGCCAGCAGCCAAGGGGGCTATACGGGGAGCACAGATACGCAGTATTTT. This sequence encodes CASSQGGYTGSTDTQYF.

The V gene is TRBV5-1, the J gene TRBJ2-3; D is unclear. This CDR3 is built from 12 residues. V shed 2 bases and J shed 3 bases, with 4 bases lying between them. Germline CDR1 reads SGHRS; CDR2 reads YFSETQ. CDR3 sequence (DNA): TGCGCCAGCAGCTTTGGGACAGATACGCAGTATTTT. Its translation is CASSFGTDTQYF.

The CDR3 DNA reads as TGTGCCAGTAATATGCTAGCGACAGATACGCAGTATTTT. Translated: CASNMLATDTQYF. This chain links TRBV19 with TRBJ2-3; perhaps TRBD2 as D (6 bases). This CDR3 contains 13 residues. Germline CDR1 and CDR2: LNHDA and SQIVND (reference sequence). V was pared by 7 bases and J by 3 bases, with 11 bases between.

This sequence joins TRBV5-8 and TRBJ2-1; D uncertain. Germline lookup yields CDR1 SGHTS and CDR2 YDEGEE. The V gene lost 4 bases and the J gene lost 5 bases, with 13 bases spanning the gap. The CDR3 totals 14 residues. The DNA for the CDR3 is TGTGCCAGCAGCCCCACCCTCACGGACAATGAGCAGTTCTTC. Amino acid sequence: CASSPTLTDNEQFF.

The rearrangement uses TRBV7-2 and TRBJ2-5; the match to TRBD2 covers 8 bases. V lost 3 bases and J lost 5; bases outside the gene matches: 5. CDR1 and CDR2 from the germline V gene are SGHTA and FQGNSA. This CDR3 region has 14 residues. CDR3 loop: CASSLFGGAETQYF. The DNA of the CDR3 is TGTGCCAGCAGCTTGTTCGGGGGGGCCGAGACCCAGTACTTC.